The 8 T cell receptor beta chains listed next were all sequenced from one sample in a study of blood T cell repertoires in COVID-19 (dated by TCRdb to between 2020 and 2021). Libraries came from the immunoSEQ multiplex PCR assay. TCRdb limited this immuneACCESS table to in-frame rearrangements with V and J called. A share of clones is missing; checked studies link under half to unresolved V genes, and the rest is unexplained. Present in this sample are approximately 300,000 clones, more than 70% of which were seen just once. Approximately 6.5% of the sample is held by the ten biggest clonotypes. The material sequenced was peripheral blood. The source is a man aged 18-30 years who had recovered from COVID-19.

V gene TRBV10-3 combines with J gene TRBJ2-7, with D perhaps TRBD2 (5 bases). From germline, CDR1 is ENHRY and CDR2 SYGVKD. The V gene lost 3 bases and the J gene lost 3 bases, with 21 bases spanning the gap. This CDR3 spans 17 amino acids. The CDR3 region has the DNA TGTGCCATCAGTGAACCCACGGGAAAAAGAAATGGCTACGAGCAGTACTTC. It is translated as CAISEPTGKRNGYEQYF.

The V call is TRBV19, the J call TRBJ2-1; 10 nucleotides align to TRBD2. After removal of 3 bases from V and 9 bases from J, the junction contained 11 bases not matched to a gene. Germline CDR1 is LNHDA and CDR2 is SQIVND (reference sequence). The CDR3 contains 16 residues. CDR3 sequence reads: CASSISSGGAYGEQFF. Here the CDR3 DNA reads TGTGCCAGTAGTATCTCCAGCGGGGGGGCCTACGGTGAGCAGTTCTTC.

V and J are TRBV9 and TRBJ2-1, with 10 nucleotides matching TRBD2. Trimming took 6 bases from V and 5 from J; bases not matched to a gene: 11. CDR1 and CDR2 (germline): SGDLS, YYNGEE. The CDR3 is made up of 16 amino acids. As DNA, the CDR3 is TGTGCCAGCACCAACTTACTAGCGGGACGCCACAATGAGCAGTTCTTC. As protein: CASTNLLAGRHNEQFF.

This clone came up once. The chain employs TRBV14 and TRBJ2-7; D possibly corresponds to TRBD1 (6 bases). V was trimmed by 4 bases and J by 0 bases, leaving 10 bases between them. This CDR3 spans 14 amino acids. CDR1 and CDR2 from the germline V gene are SGHDN and FVKESK. CDR3 nucleotides: TGTGCCAGCAGCCTACAGGGTAGCTCCTACGAGCAGTACTTC. Translated: CASSLQGSSYEQYF.

The chain combines TRBV5-1 with TRBJ1-2; 7 bases align to TRBD1. Germline CDR1 SGHRS, CDR2 YFSETQ. CDR3 length: 15 amino acids. Trimming took 4 bases from V and 2 from J; bases not matched to a gene: 8. The CDR3 DNA sequence: TGCGCCAGCAGCACTCTTTCGACAGGGAACTATGGCTACACCTTC. Translating gives CASSTLSTGNYGYTF.

This chain connects TRBV11-1 to TRBJ1-1, with a weak D call TRBD1 (5 bases). Germline-derived CDR1 and CDR2 are SGHAT and FQDESV (reference sequence). CDR3 size: 16 residues. V was cut by 5 bases and J by 5 bases, with 21 bases left in between. CDR3 residues: CASSPPGGGLQTEAFF. Here the CDR3 DNA reads TGTGCCAGCAGCCCCCCGGGGGGGGGTCTACAGACTGAAGCTTTCTTT.

This sequence joins TRBV30 and TRBJ2-7; 8 nucleotides line up with TRBD2. Losses at the gene ends were 3 bases for V and 1 base for J; bases not matched to a gene: 8. Germline V gene data show CDR1 as GTSNPN and CDR2 as SVGIG (reference sequence). The CDR3 covers 15 residues. CDR3 DNA: TGTGCCTGGAGAAGAAGGGCTAGCGGGTCCTACGAGCAGTACTTC. Protein sequence: CAWRRRASGSYEQYF.

V is TRBV12-3 or TRBV12-4 and J is TRBJ1-2, with a weak D call TRBD1 (5 bases). V was trimmed by 6 bases and J by 3 bases, leaving 11 bases between them. This CDR3 has 13 residues. The CDR3 loop reads CASSLDNDYGYTF. The CDR3 DNA follows: TGTGCCAGCAGCCTGGACAATGACTATGGCTACACCTTC.